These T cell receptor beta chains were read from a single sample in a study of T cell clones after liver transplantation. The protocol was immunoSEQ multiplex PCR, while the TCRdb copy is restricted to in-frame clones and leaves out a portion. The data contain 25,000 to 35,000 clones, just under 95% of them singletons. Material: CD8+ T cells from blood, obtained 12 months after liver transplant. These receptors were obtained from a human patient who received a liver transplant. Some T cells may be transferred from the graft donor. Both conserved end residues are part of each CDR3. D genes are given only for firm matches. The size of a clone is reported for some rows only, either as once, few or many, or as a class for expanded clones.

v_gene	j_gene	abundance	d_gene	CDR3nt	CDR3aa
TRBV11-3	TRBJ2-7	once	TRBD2	TGTGCCAGCAGCTTTGGGGGGGACTCCTACGAGCAGTACTTC	CASSFGGDSYEQYF
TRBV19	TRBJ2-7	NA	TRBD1	TGTGCCAGTAGTCCGGGACAGGCTAGGAACGAGCAGTACTTC	CASSPGQARNEQYF
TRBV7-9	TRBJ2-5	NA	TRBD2	TGTGCCAGCAGCTTACTAGCGGGAGTTGAGACCCAGTACTTC	CASSLLAGVETQYF
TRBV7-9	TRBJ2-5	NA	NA	TGTGCCAGCAGCCCGGGACTGGTAGAGACCCAGTACTTC	CASSPGLVETQYF
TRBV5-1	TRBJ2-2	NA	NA	TGCGCCAGCAGCCGAGCCTTTAGCTCTTGGGGCACCGGGGAGCTGTTTTTT	CASSRAFSSWGTGELFF
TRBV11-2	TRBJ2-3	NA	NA	TGTGCCAGCAGCTTCACAGATACGCAGTATTTT	CASSFTDTQYF
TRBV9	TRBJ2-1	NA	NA	TGTGCCAGCAGCGTAGATCCGGGGCCCAACAATGAGCAGTTCTTC	CASSVDPGPNNEQFF
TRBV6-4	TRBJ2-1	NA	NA	TGTGCCAGCAGTGACAACCGGCGGGGTGCCGCCTACAATGAGCAGTTCTTC	CASSDNRRGAAYNEQFF
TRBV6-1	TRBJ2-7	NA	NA	TGTGCCAGCAGTGAAGAAAGGGGTGGCGAGCAGTACTTC	CASSEERGGEQYF
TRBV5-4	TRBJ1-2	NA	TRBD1	TGTGCCAGCAGCTCCTCCGGGACAGGGTGGAATGGCTACACCTTC	CASSSSGTGWNGYTF
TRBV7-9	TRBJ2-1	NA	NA	TGTGCCAGCAGCCCCGCTGGGGATGAGCAGTTCTTC	CASSPAGDEQFF
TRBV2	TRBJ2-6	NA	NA	TGTGCCAGCAGTTCTTGGGGCACCAGCTCTGGGGCCAACGTCCTGACTTTC	CASSSWGTSSGANVLTF
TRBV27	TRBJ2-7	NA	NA	TGTGCCAGCAGTTTATATCCAACAGACGCCTCCTACGAGCAGTACTTC	CASSLYPTDASYEQYF
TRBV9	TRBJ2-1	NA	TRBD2	TGTGCCAGCAGCGTAGAGAGGACTAGCGTGAATGAGCAGTTCTTC	CASSVERTSVNEQFF
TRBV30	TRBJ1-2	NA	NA	TGTGCCTCGACAGGAGGTTATGGCTACACCTTC	CASTGGYGYTF
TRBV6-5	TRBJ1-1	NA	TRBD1	TGTGCCAGCAGTTACGGTACAGGGGGTACTGAAGCTTTCTTT	CASSYGTGGTEAFF
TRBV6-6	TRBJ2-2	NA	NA	TGTGCCAGCAGCCCGCGAAACACCGGGGAGCTGTTTTTT	CASSPRNTGELFF
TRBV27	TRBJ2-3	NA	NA	TGTGCCAGCAGTTTGACGGTGTGGGCAGATACGCAGTATTTT	CASSLTVWADTQYF
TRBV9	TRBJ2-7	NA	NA	TGTGCCAGCAGCGATGGACAGACCTACGAGCAGTACTTC	CASSDGQTYEQYF
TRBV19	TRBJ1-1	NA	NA	TGTGCCAGTAGAGGAGGCAGGGGAGGTCCCACTGAAGCTTTCTTT	CASRGGRGGPTEAFF
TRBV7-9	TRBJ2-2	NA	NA	TGTGCCAGCAGCCCCCCCGCGGAGCTGACCGGGGAGCTGTTTTTT	CASSPPAELTGELFF
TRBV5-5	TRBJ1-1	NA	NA	TGTGCCAGCAGCTGGACAGTGAACACTGAAGCTTTCTTT	CASSWTVNTEAFF
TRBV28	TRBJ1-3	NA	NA	TGTGCCAGCAGTTCCCTTGAGGGAGGGCTGCTCTCTGGAAACACCATATATTTT	CASSSLEGGLLSGNTIYF
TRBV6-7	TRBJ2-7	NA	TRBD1	TGTGCCAGCAGTTACGGGACAGGTGGACCTTTGGGGCAGTACTTC	CASSYGTGGPLGQYF
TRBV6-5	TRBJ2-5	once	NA	TGTGCCAGCAGTTACTCAGGATCCCAAGAGACCCAGTACTTC	CASSYSGSQETQYF
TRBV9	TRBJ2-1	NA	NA	TGTGCCAGCAGCCCGAGGGACGGGAGCTCCTACAATGAGCAGTTCTTC	CASSPRDGSSYNEQFF